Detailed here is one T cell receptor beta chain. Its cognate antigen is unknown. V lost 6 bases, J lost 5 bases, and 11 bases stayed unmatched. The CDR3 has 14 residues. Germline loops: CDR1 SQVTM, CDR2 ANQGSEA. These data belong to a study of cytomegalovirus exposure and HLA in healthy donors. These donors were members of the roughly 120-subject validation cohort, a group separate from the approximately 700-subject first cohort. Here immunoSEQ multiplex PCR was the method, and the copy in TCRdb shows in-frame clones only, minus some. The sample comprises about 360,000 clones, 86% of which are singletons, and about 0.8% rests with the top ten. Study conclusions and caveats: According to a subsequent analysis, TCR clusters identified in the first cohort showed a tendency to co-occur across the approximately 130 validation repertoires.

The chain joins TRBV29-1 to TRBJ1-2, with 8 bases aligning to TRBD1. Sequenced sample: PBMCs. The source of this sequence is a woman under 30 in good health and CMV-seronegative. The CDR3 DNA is TGCAGCGTGACCGGGACAGGCGCCTTTTATGGCTACACCTTC. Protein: CSVTGTGAFYGYTF.